Following are 19 T cell receptor beta chains from one sample sequenced in a study of blood T cell repertoires in COVID-19. Assay: immunoSEQ multiplex PCR; the TCRdb copy retains only in-frame clones and omits some. The sample consists of some 8,000 clones, about 81% of them appearing once. Sequenced sample: peripheral blood. These receptors came from a human donor with active COVID-19. The donor label of this sample is uncertain.

This chain connects TRBV12-3 or TRBV12-4 to TRBJ2-2; a weak D match, TRBD2 (6 bases). Trimming stripped 4 bases from V and 9 bases from J, with 12 bases between. CDR3 size: 13 residues. DNA for the CDR3: TGTGCCAGCAGTTCATCACGGGAGCGGGAGCTGTTTTTT. Translated, it gives CASSSSRERELFF.

The chain recombines TRBV4-2 with TRBJ2-3, with 10 positions matching TRBD1. The CDR3 runs 15 residues. Per the germline V gene, CDR1 is LGHNA and CDR2 is YNFKEQ. After removal of 0 bases from V and 5 bases from J, the junction contained 2 bases not matched to a gene. The CDR3 bases are TGTGCCAGCAGCCAAGAAGGGACAGGGGTAGATACGCAGTATTTT. Translation gives CASSQEGTGVDTQYF.

The chain combines TRBV11-3 with TRBJ2-1; weak D call: TRBD2 (6 bases). CDR3 length: 13 amino acids. Trimming removed 4 bases from V and 9 bases from J, with 13 bases in between. Per the germline V gene, CDR1 is SGHNT and CDR2 is YENEEA. The CDR3 sequence: CASSYRERSEQFF. CDR3 DNA sequence: TGTGCCAGCAGCTACCGGGAGCGAAGTGAGCAGTTCTTC.

This clone was detected only a few times. The V and J genes are TRBV19 and TRBJ2-5, with 9 bases identical to TRBD2. Per the germline V gene, CDR1 is LNHDA and CDR2 is SQIVND (reference sequence). Trimming removed 3 bases from V and 7 bases from J; junction bases left unmatched: 18. This CDR3 has 18 residues. The CDR3 DNA is TGTGCCAGTAGTATTCAGGCTAGCGGGGCCCCTTCGGTGTGGACCCAGTACTTC. It yields the protein CASSIQASGAPSVWTQYF.

The CDR3 loop is CAAGEVDSPLHF. CDR3 nucleotide sequence: TGTGCCGCGGGGGAAGTGGATTCACCCCTCCACTTT. This sequence joins TRBV28 and TRBJ1-6; D might be TRBD1 (5 bases). CDR3 length: 12 residues. Per the germline V gene, CDR1 is MDHEN and CDR2 is SYDVKM. Trimming shortened V by 11 bases and J by 8 bases, and 13 bases separated the two germline ends.

The CDR3 region has the DNA TGTGCCAGTAGGACAGGGGAGGAGGAAGCTTTCTTT. Translated, it gives CASRTGEEEAFF. The chain combines TRBV28 with TRBJ1-1; 9 bases map to TRBD1. Losses at the gene ends were 9 bases for V and 8 bases for J; bases not matched to a gene: 7. CDR3 length: 12 residues. Looked up from germline, CDR1 is MDHEN and CDR2 is SYDVKM. The full variable domain, in which reference TRBV28 and TRBJ1-1 provide the parts outside the CDR3, is DVKVTQSSRYLVKRTGEKVFLECVQDMDHENMFWYRQDPGLGLRLIYFSYDVKMKEKGDIPEGYSVSREKKERFSLILESASTNQTSMYLCASRTGEEEAFFGQGTRLTVV.

The CDR3 loop is CASSPQGGFGNTIYF. The CDR3 bases are TGCGCCAGCAGCCCCCAGGGGGGCTTTGGCAACACCATATATTTT. The gene calls are TRBV5-1 and TRBJ1-3; TRBD1 agrees at 7 bases. The CDR3 has 15 residues. J gave up 7 bases and V 4 bases, and 11 bases lay outside the gene matches. The germline V gene encodes CDR1 SGHRS and CDR2 YFSETQ.

This chain uses TRBV28 with TRBJ1-1; perhaps TRBD1 as D (6 bases). This CDR3 spans 17 amino acids. The V gene's germline CDR1 is MDHEN and CDR2 SYDVKM. Trimming removed 5 bases at V and 0 bases at J, with 19 bases between. In DNA form, the CDR3 reads TGTGCCAGCAGTCCATTCCAAATTAAGGGGGTGAACACTGAAGCTTTCTTT. Protein product: CASSPFQIKGVNTEAFF.

The chain employs TRBV6-5 and TRBJ2-1; 7 bases map to TRBD2. The CDR3 spans 16 residues. The junction had 10 bases not matched to a gene; V was cut back by 0 bases and J by 8 bases. Germline V CDR1 and CDR2: MNHEY, SVGAGI. The CDR3 is CASSYSAGASFDEQFF. The CDR3 bases are TGTGCCAGCAGTTACTCCGCGGGAGCCTCCTTCGATGAGCAGTTCTTC.

V gene TRBV2 combines with J gene TRBJ2-2; no reliable D call. There are 15 residues in the CDR3. Germline V gene lookup returns CDR1 SNHLY and CDR2 FYNNEI. Between the trimmed V and J ends, which lost 4 bases and 5 bases, there was a span of 14 bases. CDR3 bases: TGTGCCAGCAGTGTCTCCGAGGTACGGACCGGGGAGCTGTTTTTT. It is translated as CASSVSEVRTGELFF.

The chain combines TRBV6-6 with TRBJ2-3; the D is unclear. Looked up from germline, CDR1 is MNHNY and CDR2 is SVGAGI (reference sequence). The CDR3 is 13 residues long. V lost 0 bases, J lost 4 bases, and 5 bases lay in between. DNA for the CDR3: TGTGCCAGCAGTTACTCGAGCGCAGATACGCAGTATTTT. Translating gives CASSYSSADTQYF.

The V gene is TRBV5-1, the J gene TRBJ2-2; a possible D gene is TRBD1 (6 bases). CDR1 is SGHRS and CDR2 is YFSETQ in the germline V gene. The germline V and J ends were trimmed by 0 bases and 8 bases, with 11 bases remaining between them. This CDR3 has 14 amino acids. In DNA form, the CDR3 reads TGCGCCAGCAGCTTGGATGGGGGCTCGGGGGAGCTGTTTTTT. Its protein product is CASSLDGGSGELFF.

The chain carries TRBV4-3 and TRBJ2-3; the match to TRBD1 covers 12 bases. The ends lost 5 bases at V and 3 bases at J; junction bases unmatched: 6. The length of the CDR3 is 16 residues. CDR1 and CDR2 from the germline V gene are LGHNA and YSLEER. The CDR3 here is CASSSGTGGVTDTQYF. For the CDR3, the DNA is TGCGCCAGCAGCTCCGGGACAGGGGGCGTGACAGATACGCAGTATTTT.

CDR3: CASSLDGQNYNEQFF. The CDR3 DNA sequence: TGTGCCAGCAGCTTAGACGGACAGAACTACAATGAGCAGTTCTTC. V gene TRBV7-2 combines with J gene TRBJ2-1; a possible D gene is TRBD1 (6 bases). This CDR3 region has 15 residues. Germline V gene data show CDR1 as SGHTA and CDR2 as FQGNSA. V was shortened by 1 base and J by 3 bases, with 10 bases between the two germline ends.

The V gene is TRBV9, the J gene TRBJ2-2; a weak D match, TRBD2 (6 bases). The CDR3 loop spans 18 amino acids. The germline V and J ends were trimmed by 0 bases and 10 bases, with 25 bases remaining between them. The germline V gene has CDR1 SGDLS and CDR2 YYNGEE. Here the CDR3 DNA reads TGTGCCAGCAGCGTAGTTCAAGCTGGGGCGGGAAGGCCCACGGAGCTGTTTTTT. Encoded protein: CASSVVQAGAGRPTELFF.

In this sample, this clone turned up a few times. V and J are TRBV11-2 and TRBJ1-1; D unclear. The germline V gene encodes CDR1 SGHAT and CDR2 FQNNGV. V dropped 3 bases and J dropped 7 bases, with 6 bases sitting between them. This CDR3 region has 11 residues. DNA of the CDR3: TGTGCCAGCAGCTTGAGCTATGAAGCTTTCTTT. Its protein product is CASSLSYEAFF.

The CDR3 bases are TGCGCCAGCAGCCCCCGCGGAGGGGTGAACACTGAAGCTTTCTTT. Its protein is CASSPRGGVNTEAFF. This chain links TRBV5-1 with TRBJ1-1, with D possibly TRBD1 on 5 matching bases. Trimming took 4 bases from V and 0 from J, leaving 13 bases between them. Germline loops: CDR1 SGHRS, CDR2 YFSETQ. There are 15 residues in the CDR3.

V usage is TRBV10-1 and J usage is TRBJ2-1; TRBD2 matches 9 bases. Germline trimming cut 0 bases from V and 5 bases from J; bases unmatched to any gene: 5. The germline V gene has CDR1 WNHNN and CDR2 SYGVQD (reference sequence). This CDR3 has 16 residues. This CDR3 is CASSESREGRDNEQFF. The CDR3 DNA follows: TGCGCCAGCAGTGAGTCGCGGGAGGGCCGGGACAATGAGCAGTTCTTC.

The chain employs TRBV6-4 and TRBJ2-1; 10 bases map to TRBD2. V shed 4 bases, J shed 6 bases, and the junction held 6 bases outside the gene matches. This CDR3 contains 15 residues. Germline loops: CDR1 MRHNA, CDR2 SNTAGT. The CDR3 spells CASSVTSGKSNEQFF. The CDR3 DNA is TGTGCCAGCAGTGTAACTAGCGGGAAATCCAATGAGCAGTTCTTC.